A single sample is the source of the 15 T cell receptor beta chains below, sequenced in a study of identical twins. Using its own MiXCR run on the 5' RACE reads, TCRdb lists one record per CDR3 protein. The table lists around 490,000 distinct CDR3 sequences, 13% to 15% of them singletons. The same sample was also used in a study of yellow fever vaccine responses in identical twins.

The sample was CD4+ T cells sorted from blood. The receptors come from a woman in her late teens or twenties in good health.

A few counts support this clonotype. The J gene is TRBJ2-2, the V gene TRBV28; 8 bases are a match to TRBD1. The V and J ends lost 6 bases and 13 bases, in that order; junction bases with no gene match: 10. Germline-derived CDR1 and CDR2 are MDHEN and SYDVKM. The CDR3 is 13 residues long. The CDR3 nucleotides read TGTGCCAGCAGGACAGGGGACCCGGCGGGGCTGTTTTTT. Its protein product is CASRTGDPAGLFF. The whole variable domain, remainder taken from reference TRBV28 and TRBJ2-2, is DVKVTQSSRYLVKRTGEKVFLECVQDMDHENMFWYRQDPGLGLRLIYFSYDVKMKEKGDIPEGYSVSREKKERFSLILESASTNQTSMYLCASRTGDPAGLFFGEGSRLTVL.

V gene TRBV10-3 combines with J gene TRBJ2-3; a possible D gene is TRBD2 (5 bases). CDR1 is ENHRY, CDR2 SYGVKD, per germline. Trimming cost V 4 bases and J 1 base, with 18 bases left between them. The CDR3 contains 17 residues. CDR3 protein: CAISVPDYTDRTDTQYF. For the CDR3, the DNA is TGTGCCATCAGTGTTCCCGACTACACTGATCGCACAGATACGCAGTATTTT.

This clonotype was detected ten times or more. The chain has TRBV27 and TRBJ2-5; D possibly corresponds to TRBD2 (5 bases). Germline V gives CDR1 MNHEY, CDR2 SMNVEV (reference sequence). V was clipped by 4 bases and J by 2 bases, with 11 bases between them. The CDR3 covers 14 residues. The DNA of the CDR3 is TGTGCCAGCAGTTCCCGGACTGCTCAAGAGACCCAGTACTTC. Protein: CASSSRTAQETQYF.

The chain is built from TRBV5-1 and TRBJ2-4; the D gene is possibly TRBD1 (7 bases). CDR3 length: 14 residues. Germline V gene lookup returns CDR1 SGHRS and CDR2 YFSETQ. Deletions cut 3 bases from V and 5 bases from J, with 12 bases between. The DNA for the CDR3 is TGCGCCAGCAGCTACAGGGGACTCGAAAACATTCAGTACTTC. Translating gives CASSYRGLENIQYF.

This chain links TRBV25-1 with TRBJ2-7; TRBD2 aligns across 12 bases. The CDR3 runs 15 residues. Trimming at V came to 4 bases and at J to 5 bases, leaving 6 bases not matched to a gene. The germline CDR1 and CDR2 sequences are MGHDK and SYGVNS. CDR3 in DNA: TGTGCCAGCAGTGGAAGACTAGCGGGAGTAGACGAGCAGTACTTC. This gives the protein CASSGRLAGVDEQYF.

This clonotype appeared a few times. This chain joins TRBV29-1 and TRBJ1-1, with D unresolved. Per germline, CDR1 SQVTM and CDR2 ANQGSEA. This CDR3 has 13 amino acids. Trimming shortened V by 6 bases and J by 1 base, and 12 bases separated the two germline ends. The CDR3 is CSVRKTANTEAFF. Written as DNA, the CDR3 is TGCAGCGTCCGAAAAACAGCGAACACTGAAGCTTTCTTT.

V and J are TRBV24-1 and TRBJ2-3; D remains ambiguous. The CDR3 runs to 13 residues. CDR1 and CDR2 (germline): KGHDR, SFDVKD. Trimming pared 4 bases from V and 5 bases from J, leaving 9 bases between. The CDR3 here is CATSDFIRDTQYF. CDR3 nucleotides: TGTGCCACCAGTGACTTCATCAGAGATACGCAGTATTTT.

In DNA, the CDR3 is TGTGCCAGCAGTTTATCGGGGGGAGGGGTTGAGCAGTTCTTC. It encodes CASSLSGGGVEQFF. The genes are TRBV12-3 or TRBV12-4 and TRBJ2-1, with 7 bases matching TRBD2. There are 14 residues in the CDR3. J was trimmed by 9 bases and V by 2 bases; bases with no gene match: 7.

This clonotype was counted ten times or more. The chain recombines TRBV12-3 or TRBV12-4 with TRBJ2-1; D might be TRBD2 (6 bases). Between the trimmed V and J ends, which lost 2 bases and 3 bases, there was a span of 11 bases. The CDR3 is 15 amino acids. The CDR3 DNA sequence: TGTGCCAGCAGTTTAAGGCTAGCGAGCTACAATGAGCAGTTCTTC. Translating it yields CASSLRLASYNEQFF.

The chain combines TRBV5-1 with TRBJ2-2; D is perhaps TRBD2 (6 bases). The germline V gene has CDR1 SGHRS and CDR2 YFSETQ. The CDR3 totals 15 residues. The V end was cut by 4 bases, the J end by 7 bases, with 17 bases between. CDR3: CASSVWTGGVGELFF. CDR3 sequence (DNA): TGCGCCAGCAGCGTCTGGACGGGCGGGGTCGGGGAGCTGTTTTTT.

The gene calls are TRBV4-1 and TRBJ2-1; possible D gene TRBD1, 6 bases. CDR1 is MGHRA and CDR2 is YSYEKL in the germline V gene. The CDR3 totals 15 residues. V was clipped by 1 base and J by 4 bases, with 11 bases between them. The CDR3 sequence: CASSQGDKLYNEQFF. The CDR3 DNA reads TGCGCCAGCAGCCAAGGGGACAAACTTTACAATGAGCAGTTCTTC.

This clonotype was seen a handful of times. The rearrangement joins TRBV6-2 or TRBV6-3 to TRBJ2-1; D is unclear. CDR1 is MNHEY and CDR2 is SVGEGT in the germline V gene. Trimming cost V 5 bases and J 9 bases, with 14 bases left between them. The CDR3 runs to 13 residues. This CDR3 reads CASSAVGWGEQFF. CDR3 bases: TGTGCCAGCAGTGCCGTGGGCTGGGGTGAGCAGTTCTTC.

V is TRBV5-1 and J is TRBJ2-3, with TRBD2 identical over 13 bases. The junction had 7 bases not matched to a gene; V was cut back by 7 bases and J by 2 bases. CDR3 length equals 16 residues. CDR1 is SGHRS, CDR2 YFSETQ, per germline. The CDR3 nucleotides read TGCGCCAGCGGAAAGGGACTAGCGGGAACCACAGATACGCAGTATTTT. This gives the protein CASGKGLAGTTDTQYF.

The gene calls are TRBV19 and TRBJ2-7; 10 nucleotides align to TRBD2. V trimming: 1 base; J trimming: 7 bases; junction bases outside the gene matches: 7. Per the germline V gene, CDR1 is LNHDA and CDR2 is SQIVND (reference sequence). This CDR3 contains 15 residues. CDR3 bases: TGTGCCAGTAGTATAGTACTAGCGGGACCTTGGGAGCAGTACTTC. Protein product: CASSIVLAGPWEQYF.

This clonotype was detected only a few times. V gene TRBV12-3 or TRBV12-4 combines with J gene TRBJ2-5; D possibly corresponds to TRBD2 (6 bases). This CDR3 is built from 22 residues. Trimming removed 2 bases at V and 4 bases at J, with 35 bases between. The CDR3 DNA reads TGTGCCAGCAGTTTAAAATCAAGCCTCCAGGGACTTAGCTACCCCCGGGTAGAGACCCAGTACTTC. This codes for CASSLKSSLQGLSYPRVETQYF.